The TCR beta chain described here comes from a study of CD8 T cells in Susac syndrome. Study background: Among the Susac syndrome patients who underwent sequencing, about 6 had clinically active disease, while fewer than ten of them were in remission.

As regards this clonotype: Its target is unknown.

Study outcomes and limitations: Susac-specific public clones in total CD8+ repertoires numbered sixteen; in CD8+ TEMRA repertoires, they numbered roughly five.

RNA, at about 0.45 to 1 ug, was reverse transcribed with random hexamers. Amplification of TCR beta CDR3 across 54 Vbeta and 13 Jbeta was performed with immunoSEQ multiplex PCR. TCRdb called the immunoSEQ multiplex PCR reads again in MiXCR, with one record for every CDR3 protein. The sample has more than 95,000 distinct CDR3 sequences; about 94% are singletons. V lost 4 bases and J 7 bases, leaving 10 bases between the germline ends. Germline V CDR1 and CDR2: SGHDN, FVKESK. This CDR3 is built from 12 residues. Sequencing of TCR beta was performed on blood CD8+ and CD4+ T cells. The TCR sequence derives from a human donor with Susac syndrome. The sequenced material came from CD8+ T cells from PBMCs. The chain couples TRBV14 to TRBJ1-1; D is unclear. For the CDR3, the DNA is TGTGCCAGCAGCCCCACGGCGTATGAAGCTTTCTTT. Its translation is CASSPTAYEAFF.